This T cell receptor beta chain emerged from a study of Graves' ophthalmopathy and Graves' hyperthyroidism. Whole-study findings and limits: In predicting ophthalmopathy progression, the model reached about 69% sensitivity and 72.22% specificity. In blood appeared most of the expanded thyroid clonotypes whose frequency exceeded 0.001.

This clonotype was detected ten times or more. Its antigen is not known. The CDR3 covers 13 residues. Germline V gene lookup returns CDR1 LNHNV and CDR2 YYDKDF (reference sequence). The V end was cut by 8 bases, the J end by 6 bases, with 14 bases between. The study amplified TCR beta CDR3 regions using RNA transcripts. HTBI primers primed a first-round RT-PCR, and a second-round multiplex PCR followed. A single record per CDR3 protein comes from TCRdb applying MiXCR to the multiplex PCR reads. The profile shows more than 300,000 distinct CDR3 sequences, 15% to 17% of them singletons. Only newly diagnosed hyperthyroidism patients aged 18 to 65, with under 2 months' duration, were enrolled. Diagnoses were established from clinical symptoms, serum thyroxine, TRAb, thyroid ultrasound and orbital computed tomography.

The specimen sequenced was peripheral blood. The clonotype comes from a young woman with stable Graves' hyperthyroidism. This chain links TRBV15 with TRBJ1-5, with D possibly matching TRBD1 (5 bases). The CDR3 is CATSSRVGQPQHF. The DNA of the CDR3 is TGTGCCACCTCAAGCAGGGTTGGTCAGCCCCAGCATTTT.